The 20 T cell receptor beta chains given below trace back to one sample, sequenced in a study of early T cells in non-severe SARS-CoV-2 infection. TCRdb reanalysed the 5' RACE reads using MiXCR and keeps one entry per CDR3 protein. The data show some 100,000 distinct CDR3 sequences, under 15% seen once. Sequenced: whole blood. The receptors were gathered from an adult who was a healthcare worker with PCR-confirmed SARS-CoV-2 infection or an uninfected control (not recorded which).

The chain recombines TRBV4-1 with TRBJ2-2, with D tentatively TRBD2 (5 bases). The germline V gene has CDR1 MGHRA and CDR2 YSYEKL. CDR3 length: 18 residues. The V end was cut by 0 bases, the J end by 4 bases, with 18 bases between. The CDR3 DNA reads as TGCGCCAGCAGCCAAGACCTTATGGGGAGATATTTCACCGGGGAGCTGTTTTTT. Its translation is CASSQDLMGRYFTGELFF.

The J gene is TRBJ2-2, the V gene TRBV5-1; D is undetermined. The CDR3 sequence is 15 residues long. V was clipped by 0 bases and J by 5 bases, with 11 bases between them. Germline CDR1 SGHRS, CDR2 YFSETQ. The CDR3, as DNA: TGCGCCAGCAGCTTGGTGTCAGGCCCAACCGGGGAGCTGTTTTTT. Translated: CASSLVSGPTGELFF. Based on the CDR3 plus reference TRBV5-1 and TRBJ2-2, the full variable domain is KAGVTQTPRYLIKTRGQQVTLSCSPISGHRSVSWYQQTPGQGLQFLFEYFSETQRNKGNFPGRFSGRQFSNSRSEMNVSTLELGDSALYLCASSLVSGPTGELFFGEGSRLTVL.

This chain joins TRBV7-6 and TRBJ2-5, with 8 bases lining up with TRBD2. Germline assignment: CDR1 SGHVS and CDR2 FNYEAQ. This CDR3 region has 19 residues. The J segment lost 5 bases and the V segment lost 5 bases, leaving 22 bases of the junction unmatched. In DNA form, the CDR3 reads TGTGCCAGCAGCCCCGCAGCGGGGGCCTCATCCGGATACTCGGAGACCCAGTACTTC. Protein sequence: CASSPAAGASSGYSETQYF.

This clonotype was detected only a few times. The V call is TRBV9, the J call TRBJ1-2; D gene unclear. V lost 4 bases and J 7 bases, leaving 17 bases between the germline ends. Per the germline V gene, CDR1 is SGDLS and CDR2 is YYNGEE. The CDR3 is made up of 14 amino acids. CDR3 protein: CASSPNYGDSGYTF. The CDR3 DNA follows: TGTGCCAGCAGCCCAAACTACGGGGATTCTGGCTACACCTTC. Using reference TRBV9 and TRBJ1-2 for the parts outside the CDR3, the full variable domain is DSGVTQTPKHLITATGQRVTLRCSPRSGDLSVYWYQQSLDQGLQFLIQYYNGEERAKGNILERFSAQQFPDLHSELNLSSLELGDSALYFCASSPNYGDSGYTFGSGTRLTVV.

This clonotype has a count of ten or more. The chain recombines TRBV12-3 or TRBV12-4 with TRBJ1-1; a possible D gene is TRBD1 (5 bases). This CDR3 contains 14 residues. The V end lost 1 base, the J end lost 4 bases, and 10 bases lay between the germline ends. DNA of the CDR3: TGTGCCAGCAGTTTAGTGGGGGAGGGCACTGAAGCTTTCTTT. It is translated as CASSLVGEGTEAFF.

The gene calls are TRBV19 and TRBJ2-2; either TRBD1 or TRBD2 may fit D (5 bases each). The CDR3 extends over 17 amino acids. V was trimmed by 4 bases and J by 4 bases, leaving 19 bases between them. The germline gives CDR1 LNHDA, CDR2 SQIVND (reference sequence). This chain's CDR3 is CASSRSGTPLTTGELFF. The CDR3 DNA is TGTGCCAGTAGTAGGTCCGGGACCCCCTTGACCACCGGGGAGCTGTTTTTT.

The table lists this clonotype with many counts. The CDR3 is CASSFPAGTEAFF. The CDR3 coding sequence is TGTGCCAGCAGCTTTCCGGCCGGCACTGAAGCTTTCTTT. V usage is TRBV11-2 and J usage is TRBJ1-1; D call uncertain. The germline CDR1 and CDR2 sequences are SGHAT and FQNNGV. The CDR3 length is 13 residues. Trimming left V 3 bases short and J 4 bases short, with 9 bases between.

This clonotype has just a few counts. CDR3 in DNA: TGCGCCAGCAGGACGGGACACCAAAATTCACCCCTCCACTTT. It encodes CASRTGHQNSPLHF. V usage is TRBV5-1 and J usage is TRBJ1-6; D possibly corresponds to TRBD1 (6 bases). V was pared by 5 bases and J by 7 bases, with 13 bases between. This CDR3 is 14 amino acids long. Germline CDR1 and CDR2: SGHRS and YFSETQ.

This clonotype was seen only a few times. The chain is built from TRBV12-3 or TRBV12-4 and TRBJ2-5, with TRBD1 identical over 7 bases. The CDR3 has 13 residues. V was clipped by 7 bases and J by 5 bases; unmatched bases: 7. CDR3: CASTSTGSETQYF. The CDR3 DNA is TGTGCCAGCACCTCGACAGGGTCGGAGACCCAGTACTTC.

The chain employs TRBV29-1 and TRBJ2-7; TRBD1 matches 10 bases. Germline V CDR1 and CDR2: SQVTM, ANQGSEA. Trimming removed 3 bases from V and 9 bases from J; junction bases left unmatched: 5. The CDR3 spans 12 residues. The CDR3 sequence: CSVEDGTGVQYV. Written as DNA, the CDR3 is TGCAGCGTTGAGGATGGGACAGGGGTGCAGTACGTC.

This clonotype turned up a few times. The CDR3 region is CASSFSAANTQYF. The CDR3 DNA reads as TGTGCCAGCAGTTTTTCGGCAGCGAATACGCAGTATTTT. The V call is TRBV6-5, the J call TRBJ2-3; no definite D call. The CDR3 length is 13 residues. Trimming stripped 4 bases from V and 7 bases from J, with 12 bases between. The germline V gene encodes CDR1 MNHEY and CDR2 SVGAGI.

This clonotype was seen at least ten times. The rearrangement uses TRBV29-1 and TRBJ2-3; 9 positions match TRBD2. J was trimmed by 4 bases and V by 0 bases; bases with no gene match: 5. The CDR3 runs to 15 residues. Germline V gives CDR1 SQVTM, CDR2 ANQGSEA. CDR3 in DNA: TGCAGCGTTGAAGATCGGCGGACTAGCGCAGATACGCAGTATTTT. Its translation is CSVEDRRTSADTQYF.

This clonotype has just a few counts. The chain is built from TRBV19 and TRBJ1-2; TRBD1 agrees at 8 bases. Germline lookup yields CDR1 LNHDA and CDR2 SQIVND (reference sequence). CDR3 length: 13 residues. V shed 5 bases and J 3 bases; nucleotides not matched to a gene: 2. CDR3 sequence reads: CASSQGADYGYTF. CDR3 sequence (DNA): TGTGCCAGTAGTCAGGGGGCGGACTATGGCTACACCTTC.

The J gene is TRBJ1-3, the V gene TRBV6-1; weak D call: TRBD1 (5 bases). The V gene's germline CDR1 is MNHNS and CDR2 SASEGT. This CDR3 region has 13 residues. V lost 2 bases to trimming and J lost 8 bases, with 10 bases between them. The CDR3: CASSERQGHTIYF. The CDR3 coding sequence is TGTGCCAGCAGTGAAAGGCAGGGACACACCATATATTTT.

The rearrangement uses TRBV10-3 and TRBJ1-1; D is uncertain. Germline V gene lookup returns CDR1 ENHRY and CDR2 SYGVKD. V was shortened by 3 bases and J by 4 bases, with 12 bases between the two germline ends. The CDR3 loop spans 14 amino acids. The CDR3: CAISEQSPVTEAFF. The CDR3 coding sequence is TGTGCCATCAGTGAACAGAGCCCGGTCACTGAAGCTTTCTTT.

This clonotype appeared a few times. V gene TRBV7-6 combines with J gene TRBJ1-1, with TRBD1 matching 7 bases. CDR1 is SGHVS and CDR2 is FNYEAQ in the germline V gene. The V segment lost 4 bases and the J segment 1 base; nucleotides outside the gene matches: 6. CDR3 size: 15 residues. CDR3 nucleotides: TGTGCCAGCAGCTCCCTACAGGGGTCGAACACTGAAGCTTTCTTT. Protein: CASSSLQGSNTEAFF.

The J gene is TRBJ2-1, the V gene TRBV29-1; TRBD1 might be the D (5 bases). The CDR3 is made up of 12 amino acids. Germline assignment: CDR1 SQVTM and CDR2 ANQGSEA. Trimming shortened V by 6 bases and J by 2 bases, and 8 bases separated the two germline ends. In DNA form, the CDR3 reads TGCAGCGTGGGGCGGACCTACAATGAGCAGTTCTTC. Translation: CSVGRTYNEQFF.

V usage is TRBV29-1 and J usage is TRBJ2-3; the D gene is possibly TRBD1 (5 bases). This CDR3 has 14 amino acids. The germline CDR1 and CDR2 sequences are SQVTM and ANQGSEA. V was cut by 2 bases and J by 4 bases, with 13 bases left in between. The chain's CDR3 is CSVELDIKPDTQYF. For the CDR3, the DNA is TGCAGCGTTGAATTGGACATAAAGCCAGATACGCAGTATTTT.

V usage is TRBV4-1 and J usage is TRBJ2-1; no reliable D call. V was pared by 2 bases and J by 6 bases, with 11 bases between. There are 14 residues in the CDR3. Looked up from germline, CDR1 is MGHRA and CDR2 is YSYEKL. The CDR3 DNA reads as TGCGCCAGCAGCCAACAATCGTGGGGCAATGAGCAGTTCTTC. Translated, it gives CASSQQSWGNEQFF.

This clonotype was counted between two and nine times. The chain employs TRBV30 and TRBJ1-5; D is unresolved. V was trimmed by 3 bases and J by 2 bases, leaving 14 bases between them. The CDR3 runs 15 residues. Per germline, CDR1 GTSNPN and CDR2 SVGIG (reference sequence). The CDR3 is CAWSGKGSGNQPQHF. CDR3 nucleotides: TGTGCCTGGAGCGGCAAGGGATCGGGCAATCAGCCCCAGCATTTT.